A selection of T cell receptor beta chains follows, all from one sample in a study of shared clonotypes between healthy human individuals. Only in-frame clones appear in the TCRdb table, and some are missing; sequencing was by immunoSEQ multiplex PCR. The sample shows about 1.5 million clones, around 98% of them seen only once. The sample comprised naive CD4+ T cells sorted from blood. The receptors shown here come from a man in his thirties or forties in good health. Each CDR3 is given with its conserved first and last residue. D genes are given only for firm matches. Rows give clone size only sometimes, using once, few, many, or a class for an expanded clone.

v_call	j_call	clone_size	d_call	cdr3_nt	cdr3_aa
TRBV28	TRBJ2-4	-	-	TGTGCCAGCAGTTTTGGCCGGCCAGACGTAAACATTCAGTACTTC	CASSFGRPDVNIQYF
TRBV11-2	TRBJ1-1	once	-	TGTGCCAGCAGCCCCCAAGGGGCCATGAACACTGAAGCTTTCTTT	CASSPQGAMNTEAFF
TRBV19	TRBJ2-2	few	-	TGTGCCAGTAGTACAAGGGGTTCCGGGGAGCTGTTTTTT	CASSTRGSGELFF
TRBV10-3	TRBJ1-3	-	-	TGTGCCATCAGTGAGGACAGGTTCCCTCGAAACACCATATATTTT	CAISEDRFPRNTIYF
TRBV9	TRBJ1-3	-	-	TGTGCCAGCAGCGTTACCCAGGCGCCGAGCTCTGGAAACACCATATATTTT	CASSVTQAPSSGNTIYF
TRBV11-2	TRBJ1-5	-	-	TGTGCCAGCAGCCCCCTCAATAGCAATCAGCCCCAGCATTTT	CASSPLNSNQPQHF
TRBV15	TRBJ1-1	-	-	TGTGCCACCAGCAGAGACAGGGCCACCACTGAAGCTTTCTTT	CATSRDRATTEAFF
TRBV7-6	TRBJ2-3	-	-	TGTGCCAGCAGCTTAAATGAGGGCACAGATACGCAGTATTTT	CASSLNEGTDTQYF
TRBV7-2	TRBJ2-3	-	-	TGTGCCAGCAGCTACGAGAGGGGGAATACGCAGTATTTT	CASSYERGNTQYF
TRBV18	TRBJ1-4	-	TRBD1	TGTGCCAGCTCACCGAGGACAGGTGATAATGAAAAACTGTTTTTT	CASSPRTGDNEKLFF
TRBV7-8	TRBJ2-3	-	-	TGTGCCACCTCGGACTTACCTATGAACACAGATACGCAGTATTTT	CATSDLPMNTDTQYF
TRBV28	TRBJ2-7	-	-	TGTGCCAGCCTTTCCCGAAGTAGCGCTCTGTACAACGAGCAGTACTTC	CASLSRSSALYNEQYF
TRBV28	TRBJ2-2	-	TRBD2	TGTGCCAGCAGTGGAGCGGGATCGGCCGGGGAGCTGTTTTTT	CASSGAGSAGELFF
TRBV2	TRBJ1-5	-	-	TGTGCCAGCAGTGGGAGGACACAGCGTATCAGGTCCCAGCATTTT	CASSGRTQRIRSQHF
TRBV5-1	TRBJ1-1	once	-	TGCGCCAGCAGCCCCGGTTCTGAATCGAACACTGAAGCTTTCTTT	CASSPGSESNTEAFF